This is a list of T cell receptor beta chains from one sample in a study of OX40 agonist ivuxolimab in advanced cancers. Sequenced by immunoSEQ multiplex PCR; TCRdb stores in-frame clones only, minus some. This table has approximately 71,000 clones, about 84% appearing once. The material was CD4+ or CD8+ T cells sorted from blood, obtained in a trial of the OX40 agonist ivuxolimab. The receptor source for this set is an adult with an advanced solid tumor such as melanoma, head and neck, liver or kidney cancer. CDR3s leave out the opening cysteine and the closing phenylalanine or tryptophan. D genes are given only for firm matches. Not all rows give a size; the values are once, few, many and, for expanded clones, a class.

>-|-|TRBJ1-1|TRBV2
ASSPRDKNTEAF
>-|TRBD2|TRBJ2-7|TRBV27
ASSPGLAGGFYEQY
>-|TRBD2|TRBJ2-1|TRBV4-1
ASSQPAGGIYNEQF
>-|-|TRBJ1-4|TRBV2
ASRGGTNEKLF
>once|TRBD2|TRBJ2-7|TRBV28
ASSLWASGVAYEQY
>-|TRBD2|TRBJ2-3|TRBV11-3
ASSLSGTGTDTQY
>-|-|TRBJ1-2|TRBV6-6
ASRGGDSSYGYT
>-|-|TRBJ2-3|TRBV18
ASSPGGLDTQY
>once|-|TRBJ1-5|TRBV2
ASSPQGLSNQPQH
>-|TRBD2|TRBJ2-3|TRBV7-3
ASSPDKSGGPRTDTQY